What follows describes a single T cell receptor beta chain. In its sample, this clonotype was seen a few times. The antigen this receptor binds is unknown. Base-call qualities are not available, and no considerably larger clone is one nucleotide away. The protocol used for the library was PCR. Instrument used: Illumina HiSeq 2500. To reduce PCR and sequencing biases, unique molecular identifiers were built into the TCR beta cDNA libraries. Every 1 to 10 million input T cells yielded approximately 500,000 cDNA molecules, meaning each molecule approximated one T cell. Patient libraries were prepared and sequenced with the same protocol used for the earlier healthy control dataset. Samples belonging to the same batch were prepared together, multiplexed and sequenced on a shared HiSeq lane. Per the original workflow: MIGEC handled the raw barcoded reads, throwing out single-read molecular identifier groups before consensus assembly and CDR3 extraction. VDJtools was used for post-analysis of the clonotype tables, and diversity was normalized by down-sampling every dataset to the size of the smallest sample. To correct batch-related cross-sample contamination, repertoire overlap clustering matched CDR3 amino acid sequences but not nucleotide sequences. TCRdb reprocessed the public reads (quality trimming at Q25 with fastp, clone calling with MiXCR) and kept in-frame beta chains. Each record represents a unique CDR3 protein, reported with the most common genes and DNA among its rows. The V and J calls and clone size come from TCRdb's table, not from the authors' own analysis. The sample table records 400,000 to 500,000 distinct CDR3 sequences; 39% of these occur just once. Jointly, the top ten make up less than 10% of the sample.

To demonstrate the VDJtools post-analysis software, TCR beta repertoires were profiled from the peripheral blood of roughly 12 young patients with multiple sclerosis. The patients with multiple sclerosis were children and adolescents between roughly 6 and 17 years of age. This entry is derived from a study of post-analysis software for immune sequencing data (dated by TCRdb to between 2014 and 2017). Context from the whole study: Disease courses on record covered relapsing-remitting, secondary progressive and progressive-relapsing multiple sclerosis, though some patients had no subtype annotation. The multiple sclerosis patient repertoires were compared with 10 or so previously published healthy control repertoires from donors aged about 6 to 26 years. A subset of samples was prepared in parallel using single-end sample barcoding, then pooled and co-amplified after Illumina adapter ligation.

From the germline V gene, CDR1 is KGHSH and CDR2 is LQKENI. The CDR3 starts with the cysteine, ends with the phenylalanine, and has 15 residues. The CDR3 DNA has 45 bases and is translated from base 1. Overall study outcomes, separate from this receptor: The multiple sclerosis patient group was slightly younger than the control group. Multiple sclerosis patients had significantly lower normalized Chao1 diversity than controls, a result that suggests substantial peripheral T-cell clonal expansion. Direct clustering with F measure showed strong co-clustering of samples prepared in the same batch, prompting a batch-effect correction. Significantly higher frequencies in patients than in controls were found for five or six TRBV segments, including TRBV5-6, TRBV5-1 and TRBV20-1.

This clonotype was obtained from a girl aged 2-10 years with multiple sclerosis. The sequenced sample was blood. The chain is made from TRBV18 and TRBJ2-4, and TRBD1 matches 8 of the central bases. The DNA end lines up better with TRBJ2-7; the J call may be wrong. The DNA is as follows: TGTGCCAGCTCACCGGTAGGACAGGGCTCCTACGAGCAGTACTTC. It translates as CASSPVGQGSYEQYF.